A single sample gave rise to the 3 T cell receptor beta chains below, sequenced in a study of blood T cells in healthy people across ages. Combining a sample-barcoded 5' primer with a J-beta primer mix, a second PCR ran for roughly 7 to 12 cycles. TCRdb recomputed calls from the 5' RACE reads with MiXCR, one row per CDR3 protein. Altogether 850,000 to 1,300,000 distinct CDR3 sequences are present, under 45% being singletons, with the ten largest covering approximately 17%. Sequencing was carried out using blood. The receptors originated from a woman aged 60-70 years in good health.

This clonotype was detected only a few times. CDR3 sequence (DNA): TGCAGCGCCCACCGGACTAATACAGGGGGCACTGAAGCTTTCTTT. This translates into CSAHRTNTGGTEAFF. The chain recombines TRBV29-1 with TRBJ1-1; TRBD1 aligns across 8 bases. Germline values: CDR1 SQVTM, CDR2 ANQGSEA. CDR3 length: 15 residues. V lost 7 bases to trimming and J lost 4 bases; unmatched junction nucleotides: 14.

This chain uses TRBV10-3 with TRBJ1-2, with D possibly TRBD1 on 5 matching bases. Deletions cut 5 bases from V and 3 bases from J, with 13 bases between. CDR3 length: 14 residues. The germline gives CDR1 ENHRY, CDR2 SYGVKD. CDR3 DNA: TGTGCCATCAGTATAAGGGGAGGGGACTATGGCTACACCTTC. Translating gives CAISIRGGDYGYTF.

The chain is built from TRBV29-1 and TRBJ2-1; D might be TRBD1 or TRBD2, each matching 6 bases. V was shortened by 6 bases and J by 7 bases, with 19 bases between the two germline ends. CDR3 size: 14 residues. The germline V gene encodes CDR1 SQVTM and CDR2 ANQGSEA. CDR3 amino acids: CSVRGGRAQNEQFF. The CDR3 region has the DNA TGCAGCGTACGAGGGGGGCGCGCTCAAAATGAGCAGTTCTTC.